Given below is one TCR beta chain in context. This sample stems from a study of blood T cells in healthy people across ages. After removal of 6 bases from V and 5 bases from J, the junction contained 8 bases not matched to a gene. Germline values: CDR1 SQVTM, CDR2 ANQGSEA. The CDR3 is made up of 13 amino acids. Primers used in a second PCR of roughly 6 to 11 cycles were a sample-barcoded 5' primer and a J-beta primer mix. TCRdb fed the 5' RACE reads into MiXCR, producing one record per CDR3 protein. This table holds about 1.6 million distinct CDR3 sequences, about 31% found once. Material for sequencing was blood. This receptor was taken from a woman in her twenties or thirties in good health. The rearrangement uses TRBV29-1 and TRBJ2-7; 9 bases align to TRBD2. This CDR3 is CSVVAGVPNEQYF. The CDR3 DNA sequence: TGCAGCGTGGTAGCGGGGGTCCCGAACGAGCAGTACTTC.